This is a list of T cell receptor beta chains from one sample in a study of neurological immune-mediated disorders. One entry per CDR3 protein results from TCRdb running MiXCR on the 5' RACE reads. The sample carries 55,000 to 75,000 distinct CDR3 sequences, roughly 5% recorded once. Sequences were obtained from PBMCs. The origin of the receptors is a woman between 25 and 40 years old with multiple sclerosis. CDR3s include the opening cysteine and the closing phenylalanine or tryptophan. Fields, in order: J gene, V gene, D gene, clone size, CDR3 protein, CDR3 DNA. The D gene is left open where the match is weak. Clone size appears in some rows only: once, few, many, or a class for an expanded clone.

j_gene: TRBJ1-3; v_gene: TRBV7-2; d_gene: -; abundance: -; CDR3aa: CASSLAGGGTGNTIYF; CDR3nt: TGTGCCAGCAGCTTAGCGGGTGGGGGAACTGGAAACACCATATATTTT
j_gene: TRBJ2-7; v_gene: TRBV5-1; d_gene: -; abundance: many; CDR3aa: CASRNLGSYEQYF; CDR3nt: TGCGCCAGCAGGAACTTAGGATCCTACGAGCAGTACTTC
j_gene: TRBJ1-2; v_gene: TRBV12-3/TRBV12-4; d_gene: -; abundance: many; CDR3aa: CASTQGRAYGYTF; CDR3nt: TGTGCCAGCACCCAGGGCAGGGCCTATGGCTACACCTTC
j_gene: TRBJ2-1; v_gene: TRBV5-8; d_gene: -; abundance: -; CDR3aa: CASSLGPGGGYNEQFF; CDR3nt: TGTGCCAGCAGCTTGGGGCCCGGGGGAGGCTACAATGAGCAGTTCTTC
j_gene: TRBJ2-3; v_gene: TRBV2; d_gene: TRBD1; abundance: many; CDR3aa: CASSGQGSTDTQYF; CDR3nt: TGTGCCAGCAGCGGACAGGGAAGCACAGATACGCAGTATTTT
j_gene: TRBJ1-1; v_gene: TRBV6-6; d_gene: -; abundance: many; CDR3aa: CASSRGTGLRNTEAFF; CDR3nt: TGTGCCAGCAGCCGTGGAACAGGGCTGAGGAACACTGAAGCTTTCTTT
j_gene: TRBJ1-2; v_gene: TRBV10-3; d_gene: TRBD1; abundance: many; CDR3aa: CAISEGQAYGYTF; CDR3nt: TGTGCCATCAGTGAAGGACAGGCCTATGGCTACACCTTC
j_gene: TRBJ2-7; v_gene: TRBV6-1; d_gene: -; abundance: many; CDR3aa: CASNGPYEQYF; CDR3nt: TGTGCCAGCAACGGACCCTACGAGCAGTACTTC
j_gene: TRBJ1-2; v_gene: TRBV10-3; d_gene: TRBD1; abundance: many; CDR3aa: CAIRSPGQNYGYTF; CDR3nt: TGTGCCATCAGGAGCCCGGGACAGAACTATGGCTACACCTTC
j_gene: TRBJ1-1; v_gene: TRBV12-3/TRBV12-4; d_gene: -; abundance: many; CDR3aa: CASSLTSTEAFF; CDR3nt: TGTGCCAGCAGTTTGACGAGCACTGAAGCTTTCTTT
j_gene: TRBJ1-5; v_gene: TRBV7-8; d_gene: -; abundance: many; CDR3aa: CASSLAAFGGDDQPQHF; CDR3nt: TGTGCCAGCAGCTTAGCCGCCTTTGGAGGGGACGACCAGCCCCAGCATTTT
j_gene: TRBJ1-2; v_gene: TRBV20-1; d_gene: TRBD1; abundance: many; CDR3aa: CSARDGDRGPYGYTF; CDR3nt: TGCAGTGCTAGAGATGGAGACAGGGGCCCCTATGGCTACACCTTC
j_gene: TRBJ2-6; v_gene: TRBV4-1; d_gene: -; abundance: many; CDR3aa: CASRRGDYTSRANVLTF; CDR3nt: TGCGCCAGCAGAAGGGGGGACTACACCTCTCGGGCCAACGTCCTGACTTTC
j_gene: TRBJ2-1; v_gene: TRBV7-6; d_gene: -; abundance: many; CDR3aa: CASSLDTRTNEQFF; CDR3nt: TGTGCCAGCAGCCTAGACACACGCACCAATGAGCAGTTCTTC
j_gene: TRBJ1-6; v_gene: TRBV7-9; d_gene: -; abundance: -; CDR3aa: CASSPNNSPLHF; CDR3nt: TGTGCCAGCAGCCCTAATAATTCACCCCTCCACTTT
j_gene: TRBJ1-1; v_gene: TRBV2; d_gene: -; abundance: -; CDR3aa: CASNGGGSTEAFF; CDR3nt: TGTGCCAGCAATGGGGGGGGGAGCACTGAAGCTTTCTTT
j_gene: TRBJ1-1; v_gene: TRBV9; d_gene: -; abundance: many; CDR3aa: CASTGAYGDTEAFF; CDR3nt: TGTGCCAGCACGGGGGCTTACGGTGACACTGAAGCTTTCTTT
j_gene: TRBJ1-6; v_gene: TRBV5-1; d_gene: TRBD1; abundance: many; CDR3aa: CASSPEQGASNSPLHF; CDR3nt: TGCGCCAGCAGCCCCGAACAGGGGGCCTCTAATTCACCCCTCCACTTT
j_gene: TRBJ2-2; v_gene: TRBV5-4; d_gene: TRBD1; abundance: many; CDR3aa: CASSLGQGPGPGELFF; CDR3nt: TGTGCCAGCAGCTTGGGACAGGGCCCTGGACCCGGGGAGCTGTTTTTT
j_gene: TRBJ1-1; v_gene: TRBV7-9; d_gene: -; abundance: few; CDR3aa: CASSLANIGGEAFF; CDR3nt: TGTGCCAGCAGCTTAGCGAATATCGGGGGGGAAGCTTTCTTT
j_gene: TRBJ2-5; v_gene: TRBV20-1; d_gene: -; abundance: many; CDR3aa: CSARAAGEETQYF; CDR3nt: TGCAGTGCTAGAGCGGCAGGGGAAGAGACCCAGTACTTC
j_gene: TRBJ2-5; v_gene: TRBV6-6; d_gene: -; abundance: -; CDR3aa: CASRGTQETQYF; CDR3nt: TGTGCCAGCAGGGGAACCCAGGAGACCCAGTACTTC
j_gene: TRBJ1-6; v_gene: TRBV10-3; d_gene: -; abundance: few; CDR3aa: CAISEASWRGDSPLHF; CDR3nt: TGTGCCATCAGTGAGGCGTCGTGGCGGGGCGATTCACCCCTCCACTTT
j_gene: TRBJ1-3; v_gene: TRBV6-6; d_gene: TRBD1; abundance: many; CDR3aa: CASKTGEGNTIYF; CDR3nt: TGTGCCAGCAAAACAGGGGAGGGAAACACCATATATTTT